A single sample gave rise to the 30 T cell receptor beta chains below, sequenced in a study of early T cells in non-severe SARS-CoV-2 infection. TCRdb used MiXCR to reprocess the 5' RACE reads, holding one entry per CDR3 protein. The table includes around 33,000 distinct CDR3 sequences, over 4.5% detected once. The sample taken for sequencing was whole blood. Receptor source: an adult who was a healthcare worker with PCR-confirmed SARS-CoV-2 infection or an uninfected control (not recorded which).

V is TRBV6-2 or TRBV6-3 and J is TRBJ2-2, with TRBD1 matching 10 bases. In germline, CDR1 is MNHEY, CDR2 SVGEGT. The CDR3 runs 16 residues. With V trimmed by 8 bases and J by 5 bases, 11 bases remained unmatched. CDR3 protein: CASLSLGTGETGELFF. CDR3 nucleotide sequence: TGTGCCAGCCTTTCCCTTGGGACAGGGGAAACCGGGGAGCTGTTTTTT.

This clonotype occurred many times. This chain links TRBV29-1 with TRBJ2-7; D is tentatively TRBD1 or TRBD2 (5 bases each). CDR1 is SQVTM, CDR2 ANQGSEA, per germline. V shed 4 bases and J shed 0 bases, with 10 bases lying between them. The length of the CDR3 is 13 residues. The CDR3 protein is CSVGGSTSYEQYF. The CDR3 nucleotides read TGCAGCGTTGGGGGGTCAACCTCCTACGAGCAGTACTTC.

The CDR3 loop is CTSSVRDRGLYSNQPQHF. DNA of the CDR3: TGCACCAGCAGCGTCCGGGACAGGGGCCTTTATAGCAATCAGCCCCAGCATTTT. The chain carries TRBV1 and TRBJ1-5; the tabulated D call, TRBD1, remains unverified against the DNA. TRBV1 constitutes a pseudogene. This CDR3 spans 18 amino acids.

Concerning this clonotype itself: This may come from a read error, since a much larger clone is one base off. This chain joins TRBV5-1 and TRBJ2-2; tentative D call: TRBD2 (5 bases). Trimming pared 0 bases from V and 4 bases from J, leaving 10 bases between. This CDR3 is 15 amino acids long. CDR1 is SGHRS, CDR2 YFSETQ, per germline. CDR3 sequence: CASSLGLSGTGELFF. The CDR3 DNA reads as TGCGCCAGCAGCTTGGGACTATCGGGCACCGGGGAGCTGTTTTTT.

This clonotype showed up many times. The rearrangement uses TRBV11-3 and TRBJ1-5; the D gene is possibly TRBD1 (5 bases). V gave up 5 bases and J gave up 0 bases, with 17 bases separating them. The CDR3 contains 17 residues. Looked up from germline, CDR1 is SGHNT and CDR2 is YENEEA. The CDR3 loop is CASSPGRRPYSNQPQHF. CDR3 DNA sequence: TGTGCCAGCAGCCCGGGACGGAGACCCTATAGCAATCAGCCCCAGCATTTT.

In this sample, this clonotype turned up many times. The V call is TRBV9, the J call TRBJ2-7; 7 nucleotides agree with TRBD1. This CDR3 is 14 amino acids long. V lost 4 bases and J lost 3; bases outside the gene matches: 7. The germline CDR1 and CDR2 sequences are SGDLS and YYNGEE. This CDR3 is CASSRGQSRYEQYF. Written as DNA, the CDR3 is TGTGCCAGCAGCCGGGGACAGAGCCGCTACGAGCAGTACTTC.

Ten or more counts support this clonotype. As DNA, the CDR3 is TGTGCCGCCCAGGGTGGAAGCTCTGGAAACACCATATATTTT. It specifies CAAQGGSSGNTIYF. This chain links TRBV19 with TRBJ1-3; tentative D call: TRBD1 (5 bases). CDR1 is LNHDA, CDR2 SQIVND, per germline (reference sequence). This CDR3 has 14 residues. V lost 11 bases and J 0 bases, leaving 14 bases between the germline ends.

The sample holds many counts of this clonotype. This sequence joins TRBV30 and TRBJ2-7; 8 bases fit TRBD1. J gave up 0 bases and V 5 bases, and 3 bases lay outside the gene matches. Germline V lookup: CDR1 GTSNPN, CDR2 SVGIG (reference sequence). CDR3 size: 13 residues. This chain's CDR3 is CAWGRGPSYEQYF. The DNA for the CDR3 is TGTGCCTGGGGCAGGGGGCCCTCCTACGAGCAGTACTTC.

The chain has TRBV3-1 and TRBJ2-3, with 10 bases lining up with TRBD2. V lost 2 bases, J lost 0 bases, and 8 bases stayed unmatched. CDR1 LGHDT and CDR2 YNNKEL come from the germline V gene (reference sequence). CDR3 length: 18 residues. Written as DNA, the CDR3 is TGTGCCAGCAGCCAACGAGCGGGAGGGTTCTGGAGCACAGATACGCAGTATTTT. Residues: CASSQRAGGFWSTDTQYF.

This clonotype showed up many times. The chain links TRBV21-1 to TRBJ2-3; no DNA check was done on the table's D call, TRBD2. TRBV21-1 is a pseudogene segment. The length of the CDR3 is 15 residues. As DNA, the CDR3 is TGTGCCAGCAGCTCGACCGGCGGGAGCACAGATACGCAGTATTTT. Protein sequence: CASSSTGGSTDTQYF.

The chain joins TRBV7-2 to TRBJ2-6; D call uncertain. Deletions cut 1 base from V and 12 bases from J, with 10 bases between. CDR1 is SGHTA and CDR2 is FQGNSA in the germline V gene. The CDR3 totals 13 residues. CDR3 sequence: CASSLVGFGVLTF. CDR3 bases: TGTGCCAGCAGCTTAGTAGGATTTGGCGTCCTGACTTTC.

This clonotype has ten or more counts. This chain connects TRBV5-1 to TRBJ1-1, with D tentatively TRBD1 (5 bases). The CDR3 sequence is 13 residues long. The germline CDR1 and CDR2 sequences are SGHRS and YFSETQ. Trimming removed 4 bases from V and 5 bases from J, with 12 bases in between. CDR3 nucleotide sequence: TGCGCCAGCAGCGGGGTTTGGGGGACTGAAGCTTTCTTT. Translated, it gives CASSGVWGTEAFF. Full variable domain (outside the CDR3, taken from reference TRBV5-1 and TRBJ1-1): KAGVTQTPRYLIKTRGQQVTLSCSPISGHRSVSWYQQTPGQGLQFLFEYFSETQRNKGNFPGRFSGRQFSNSRSEMNVSTLELGDSALYLCASSGVWGTEAFFGQGTRLTVV.

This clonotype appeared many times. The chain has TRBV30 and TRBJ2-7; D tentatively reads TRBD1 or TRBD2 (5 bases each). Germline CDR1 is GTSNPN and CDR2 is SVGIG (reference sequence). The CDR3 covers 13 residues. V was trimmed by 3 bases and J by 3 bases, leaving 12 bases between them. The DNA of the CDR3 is TGTGCCTGGAGCCCTGGGGGAGACTACGAGCAGTACTTC. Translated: CAWSPGGDYEQYF.

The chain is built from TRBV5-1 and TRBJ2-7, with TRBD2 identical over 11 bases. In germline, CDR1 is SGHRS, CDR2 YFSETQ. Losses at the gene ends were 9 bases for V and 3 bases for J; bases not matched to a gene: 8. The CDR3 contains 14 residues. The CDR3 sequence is CATSSSGGIYEQYF. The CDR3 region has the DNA TGCGCCACCTCGTCTAGCGGGGGGATCTACGAGCAGTACTTC.

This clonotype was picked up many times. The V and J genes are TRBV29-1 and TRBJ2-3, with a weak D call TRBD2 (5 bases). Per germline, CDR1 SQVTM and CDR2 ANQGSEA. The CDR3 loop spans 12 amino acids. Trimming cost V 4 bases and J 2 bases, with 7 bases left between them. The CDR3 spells CSVGGYTDTQYF. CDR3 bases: TGCAGCGTTGGAGGGTACACAGATACGCAGTATTTT.

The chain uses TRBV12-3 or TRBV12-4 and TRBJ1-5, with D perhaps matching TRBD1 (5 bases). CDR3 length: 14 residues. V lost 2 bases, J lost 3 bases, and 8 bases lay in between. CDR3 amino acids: CASSLRGFNQPQHF. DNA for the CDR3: TGTGCCAGCAGTTTAAGGGGTTTCAATCAGCCCCAGCATTTT.

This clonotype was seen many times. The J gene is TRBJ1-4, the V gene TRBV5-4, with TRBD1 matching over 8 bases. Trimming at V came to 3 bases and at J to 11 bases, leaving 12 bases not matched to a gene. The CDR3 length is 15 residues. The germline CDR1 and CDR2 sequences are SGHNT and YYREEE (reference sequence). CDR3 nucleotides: TGTGCCAGCAGCTCGTGGGGACAGGCGGGGGAGAAACTGTTTTTT. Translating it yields CASSSWGQAGEKLFF.

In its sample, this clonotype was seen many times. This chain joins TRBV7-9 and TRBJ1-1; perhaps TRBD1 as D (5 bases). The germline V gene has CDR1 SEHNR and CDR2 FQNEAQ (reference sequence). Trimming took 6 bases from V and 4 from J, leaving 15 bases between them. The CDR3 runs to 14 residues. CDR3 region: CASSSNSQGTEAFF. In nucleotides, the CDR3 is TGTGCCAGCAGTTCGAACTCCCAGGGCACTGAAGCTTTCTTT.

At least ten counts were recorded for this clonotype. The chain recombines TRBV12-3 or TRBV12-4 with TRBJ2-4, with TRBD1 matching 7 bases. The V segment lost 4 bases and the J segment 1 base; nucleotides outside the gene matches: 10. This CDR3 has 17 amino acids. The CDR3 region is CASSSGQGDGAKNIQYF. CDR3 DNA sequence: TGTGCCAGCAGTTCCGGGCAGGGGGATGGGGCCAAAAACATTCAGTACTTC.

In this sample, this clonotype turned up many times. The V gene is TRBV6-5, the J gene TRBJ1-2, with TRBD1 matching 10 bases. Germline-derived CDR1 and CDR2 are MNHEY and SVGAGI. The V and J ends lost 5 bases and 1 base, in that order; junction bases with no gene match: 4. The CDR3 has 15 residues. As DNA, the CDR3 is TGTGCCAGCAGTCCCGGGACAGGGGTTAACTATGGCTACACCTTC. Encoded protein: CASSPGTGVNYGYTF.

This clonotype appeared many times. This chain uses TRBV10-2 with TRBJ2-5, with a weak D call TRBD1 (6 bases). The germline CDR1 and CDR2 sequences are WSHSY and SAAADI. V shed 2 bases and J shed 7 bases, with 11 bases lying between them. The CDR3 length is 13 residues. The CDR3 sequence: CASSEAKGGTQYF. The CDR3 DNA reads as TGCGCCAGCAGTGAGGCGAAAGGGGGGACCCAGTACTTC.

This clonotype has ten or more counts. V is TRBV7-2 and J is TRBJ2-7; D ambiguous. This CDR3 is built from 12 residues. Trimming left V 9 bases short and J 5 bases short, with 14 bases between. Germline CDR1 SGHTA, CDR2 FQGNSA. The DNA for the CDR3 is TGTGCCAGGACGCAGGAGATCAACGAGCAGTACTTC. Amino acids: CARTQEINEQYF.

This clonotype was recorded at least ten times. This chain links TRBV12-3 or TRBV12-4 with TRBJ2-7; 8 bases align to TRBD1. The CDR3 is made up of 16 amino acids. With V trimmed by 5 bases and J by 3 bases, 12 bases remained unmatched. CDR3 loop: CASSPIDRGSLYEQYF. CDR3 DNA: TGTGCCAGCAGTCCCATCGACAGGGGATCCCTCTACGAGCAGTACTTC.

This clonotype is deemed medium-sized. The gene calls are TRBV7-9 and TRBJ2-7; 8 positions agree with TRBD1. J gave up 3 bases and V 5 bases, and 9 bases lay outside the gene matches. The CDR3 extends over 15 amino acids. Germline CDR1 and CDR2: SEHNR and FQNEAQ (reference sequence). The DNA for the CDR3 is TGTGCCAGCAGCCCCTCCCGAACAGGGGGCTACGAGCAGTACTTC. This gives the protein CASSPSRTGGYEQYF.

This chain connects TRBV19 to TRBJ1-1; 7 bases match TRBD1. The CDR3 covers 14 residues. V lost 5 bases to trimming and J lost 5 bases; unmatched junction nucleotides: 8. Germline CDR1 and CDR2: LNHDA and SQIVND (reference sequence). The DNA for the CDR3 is TGTGCCAGTAGTTCCCGACAGGGTCGGACTGAAGCTTTCTTT. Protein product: CASSSRQGRTEAFF.

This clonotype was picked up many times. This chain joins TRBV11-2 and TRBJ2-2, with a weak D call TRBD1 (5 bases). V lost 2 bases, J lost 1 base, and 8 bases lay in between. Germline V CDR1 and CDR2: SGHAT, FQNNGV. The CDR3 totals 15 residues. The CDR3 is CASSLIQGNTGELFF. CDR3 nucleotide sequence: TGTGCCAGCAGCTTAATCCAGGGGAACACCGGGGAGCTGTTTTTT.

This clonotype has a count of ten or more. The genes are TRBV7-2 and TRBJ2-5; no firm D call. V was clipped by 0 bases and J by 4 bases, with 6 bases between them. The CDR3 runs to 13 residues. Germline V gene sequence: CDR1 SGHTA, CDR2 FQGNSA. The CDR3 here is CASSLANSETQYF. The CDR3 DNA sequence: TGTGCCAGCAGCTTAGCGAATTCAGAGACCCAGTACTTC.

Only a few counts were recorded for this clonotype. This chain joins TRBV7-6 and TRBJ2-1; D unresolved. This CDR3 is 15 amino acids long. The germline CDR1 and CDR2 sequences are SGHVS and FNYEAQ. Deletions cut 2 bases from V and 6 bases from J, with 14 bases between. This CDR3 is CASSLRFFPTNEQFF. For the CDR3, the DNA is TGTGCCAGCAGCTTACGCTTTTTCCCTACCAATGAGCAGTTCTTC.

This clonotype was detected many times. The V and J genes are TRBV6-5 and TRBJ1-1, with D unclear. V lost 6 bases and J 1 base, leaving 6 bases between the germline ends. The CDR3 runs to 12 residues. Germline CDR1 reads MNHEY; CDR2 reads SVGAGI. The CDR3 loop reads CASSKGNTEAFF. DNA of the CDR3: TGTGCCAGCAGCAAAGGGAACACTGAAGCTTTCTTT.

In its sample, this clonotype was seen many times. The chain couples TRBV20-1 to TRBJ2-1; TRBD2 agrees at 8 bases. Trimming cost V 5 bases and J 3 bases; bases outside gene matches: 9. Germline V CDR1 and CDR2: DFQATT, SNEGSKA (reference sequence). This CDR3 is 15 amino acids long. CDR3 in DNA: TGCAGTGCTGAGCCCTCTGCGGGAGGCTACAATGAGCAGTTCTTC. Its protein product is CSAEPSAGGYNEQFF.